The 14 T cell receptor beta chains presented below share a single source sample, sequenced in a study of graft-versus-host responses after intestinal transplantation. Profiled with immunoSEQ multiplex PCR; TCRdb holds only in-frame clones, not every one. The sample lists tens of thousands of clones; 70% to 90% were seen once. These TCRs are of unknown antigen specificity. The specimen was unstimulated CD4+ T cells sorted from spleen or lymph node cells, collected before intestinal transplant. These receptor sequences come from a human donor who received an intestinal transplant.

The genes are TRBV9 and TRBJ2-7; perhaps TRBD1 as D (5 bases). The CDR3 has 15 residues. Germline lookup yields CDR1 SGDLS and CDR2 YYNGEE. V gave up 0 bases and J gave up 2 bases, with 12 bases separating them. In DNA, the CDR3 is TGTGCCAGCAGCGTAGGAACAGACAGCCCCTACGAGCAGTACTTC. Its protein product is CASSVGTDSPYEQYF.

The chain joins TRBV29-1 to TRBJ2-7; D gene uncertain. CDR1 is SQVTM, CDR2 ANQGSEA, per germline. V lost 4 bases and J 3 bases, leaving 10 bases between the germline ends. The CDR3 spans 12 residues. The CDR3 nucleotides are TGCAGCGTTGTGTTTCCCAACTACGAGCAGTACTTC. Translation gives CSVVFPNYEQYF.

The gene calls are TRBV9 and TRBJ1-5, with 7 positions matching TRBD1. The germline CDR1 and CDR2 sequences are SGDLS and YYNGEE. The CDR3 is 14 residues long. Trimming removed 10 bases from V and 0 bases from J; junction bases left unmatched: 7. The CDR3: CAQGETYSNQPQHF. The CDR3 DNA follows: TGTGCCCAGGGGGAGACCTATAGCAATCAGCCCCAGCATTTT.

The chain recombines TRBV6-1 with TRBJ1-2; 7 nucleotides line up with TRBD1. From germline, CDR1 is MNHNS and CDR2 SASEGT. This CDR3 is built from 14 residues. The J segment lost 5 bases and the V segment lost 1 base, leaving 4 bases of the junction unmatched. The CDR3 nucleotides are TGTGCCAGCAGTGAAGGTCACAGGGGATATGGCTACACCTTC. Residues: CASSEGHRGYGYTF.

The V gene is TRBV5-4, the J gene TRBJ2-3; D is perhaps TRBD2 (5 bases). V was shortened by 3 bases and J by 2 bases, with 13 bases between the two germline ends. From germline, CDR1 is SGHNT and CDR2 YYREEE (reference sequence). The CDR3 runs to 15 residues. CDR3 bases: TGTGCCAGCAGCTCTCAAGCGGCTATCACAGATACGCAGTATTTT. Its translation is CASSSQAAITDTQYF.

This clone was seen only once. The chain recombines TRBV7-8 with TRBJ2-1; D is possibly TRBD2 (6 bases). V lost 5 bases and J lost 3, with 11 bases in between. CDR1 and CDR2 from the germline V gene are SGHVS and FQNEAQ. CDR3 length equals 14 residues. The chain's CDR3 is CASSTQAGYNEQFF. The DNA of the CDR3 is TGTGCCAGCAGCACACAAGCGGGCTACAATGAGCAGTTCTTC.

The chain combines TRBV10-2 with TRBJ1-5; tentative D call: TRBD1 (5 bases). This CDR3 has 14 amino acids. The germline CDR1 and CDR2 sequences are WSHSY and SAAADI. Deletions cut 3 bases from V and 6 bases from J, with 12 bases between. For the CDR3, the DNA is TGCGCCAGCAGTGAAGGCCAGGGCGGTCAGCCCCAGCATTTT. It translates to CASSEGQGGQPQHF.

The chain carries TRBV4-2 and TRBJ2-7; no reliable D call. Trimming pared 0 bases from V and 0 bases from J, leaving 12 bases between. CDR1 and CDR2 from the germline V gene are LGHNA and YNFKEQ. The CDR3 has 16 amino acids. In nucleotides, the CDR3 is TGTGCCAGCAGCCAAGATTTAACTGGCGGCTCCTACGAGCAGTACTTC. Translation: CASSQDLTGGSYEQYF.

The V and J genes are TRBV27 and TRBJ1-1, with TRBD1 matching 10 bases. Looked up from germline, CDR1 is MNHEY and CDR2 is SMNVEV (reference sequence). The trim removed 7 bases at V and 4 bases at J, leaving 6 bases unmatched. The CDR3 loop spans 14 amino acids. CDR3 region: CASKGQGFRTEAFF. CDR3 sequence (DNA): TGTGCCAGCAAGGGACAGGGGTTTCGCACTGAAGCTTTCTTT.

The chain couples TRBV11-2 to TRBJ1-1; perhaps TRBD1 as D (6 bases). V lost 3 bases, J lost 4 bases, and 12 bases lay in between. CDR3 size: 14 residues. The V gene's germline CDR1 is SGHAT and CDR2 FQNNGV. The DNA for the CDR3 is TGTGCCAGCAGCTTCAGGGGTAGGGGCACTGAAGCTTTCTTT. Translating it yields CASSFRGRGTEAFF.

This chain joins TRBV7-2 and TRBJ2-7, with a weak D call TRBD2 (5 bases). V was cut by 4 bases and J by 7 bases, with 17 bases left in between. Germline V lookup: CDR1 SGHTA, CDR2 FQGNSA. The CDR3 has 14 amino acids. The CDR3 DNA follows: TGTGCCAGCAGCTCCAGTCGTTTCACGGGGGAGCAGTACTTC. Translation: CASSSSRFTGEQYF.

This chain joins TRBV29-1 and TRBJ2-3; a weak D match, TRBD2 (6 bases). Germline CDR1 and CDR2: SQVTM and ANQGSEA. The CDR3 loop spans 14 amino acids. The V end lost 4 bases, the J end lost 0 bases, and 11 bases lay between the germline ends. The CDR3 bases are TGCAGCGTTGGAGCCGGGACTAGCACAGATACGCAGTATTTT. Its translation: CSVGAGTSTDTQYF.

The rearrangement links TRBV30 to TRBJ1-1; D is unclear. This CDR3 is built from 16 residues. Germline CDR1 reads GTSNPN; CDR2 reads SVGIG (reference sequence). Trimming took off 1 base at V and 1 base at J, with 16 bases between the two ends. CDR3 amino acids: CAWSEFGRRRNTEAFF. The CDR3 nucleotides read TGTGCCTGGAGTGAGTTTGGGAGAAGGAGGAACACTGAAGCTTTCTTT.

The gene calls are TRBV6-1 and TRBJ1-5; 7 nucleotides agree with TRBD1. Germline CDR1 reads MNHNS; CDR2 reads SASEGT. The V gene end was trimmed by 6 bases and the J gene end by 1 base; junction bases not matched to a gene: 6. The CDR3 consists of 15 residues. The CDR3 loop is CASSVQQGSNQPQHF. DNA for the CDR3: TGTGCCAGCAGCGTCCAACAGGGGAGCAATCAGCCCCAGCATTTT.